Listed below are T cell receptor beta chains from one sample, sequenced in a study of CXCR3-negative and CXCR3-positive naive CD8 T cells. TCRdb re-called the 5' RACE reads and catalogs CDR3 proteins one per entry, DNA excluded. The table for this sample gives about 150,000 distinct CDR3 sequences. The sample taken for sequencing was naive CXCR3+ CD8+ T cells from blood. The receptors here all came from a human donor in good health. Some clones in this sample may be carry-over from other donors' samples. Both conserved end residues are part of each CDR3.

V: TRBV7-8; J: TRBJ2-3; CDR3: CASSLDRGGGAADTQYF
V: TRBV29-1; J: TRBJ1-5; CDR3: CSAGTDSNQPQHF
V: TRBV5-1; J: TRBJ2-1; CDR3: CASSLSPVGEPYNEQFF
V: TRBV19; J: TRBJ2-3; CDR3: CASSSSLAGPVDTQYF
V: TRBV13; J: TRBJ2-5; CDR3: CASSSPGQGAVGETQYF
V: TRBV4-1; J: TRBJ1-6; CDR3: CASSQDPWPLHNSPLHF
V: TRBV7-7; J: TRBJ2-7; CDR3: CASSPNDGSYEQYF
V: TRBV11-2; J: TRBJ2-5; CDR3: CASSACGQETQYF
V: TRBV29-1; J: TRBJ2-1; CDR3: CSAEGPGYNEQFF
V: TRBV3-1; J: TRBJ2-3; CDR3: CASSPRTSPSTDTQYF
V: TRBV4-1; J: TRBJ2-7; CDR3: CASSRDPGQPLGEQYF
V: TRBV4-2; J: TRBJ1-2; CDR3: CASSQVNRDRRYGYTF
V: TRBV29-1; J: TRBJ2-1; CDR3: CSVRTGLYNEQFF
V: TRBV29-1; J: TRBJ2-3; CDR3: CSVRIWDRAFADTQYF
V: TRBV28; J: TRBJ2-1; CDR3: CASSPGPMQVNEQFF
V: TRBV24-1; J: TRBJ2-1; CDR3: CATSDLWGKEQFF
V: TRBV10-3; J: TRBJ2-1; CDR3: CAMSSENEQFF
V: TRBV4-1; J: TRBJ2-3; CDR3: CASSQYAGAVDTQYF
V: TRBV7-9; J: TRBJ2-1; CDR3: CASTGVAVGNEQFF
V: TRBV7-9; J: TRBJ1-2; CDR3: CASSLTENYGYTF
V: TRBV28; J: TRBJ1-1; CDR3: CASRNRVGTTEAFF
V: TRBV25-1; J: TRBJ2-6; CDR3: CASRTGGSGANVLTF
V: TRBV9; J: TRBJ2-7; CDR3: CASSVVGSGGDEQYF
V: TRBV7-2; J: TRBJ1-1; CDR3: CASSRSLNTEAFF
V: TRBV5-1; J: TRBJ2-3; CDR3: CASSFTAARTDTQYF
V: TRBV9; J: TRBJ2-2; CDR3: CASSVVGGTGELFF
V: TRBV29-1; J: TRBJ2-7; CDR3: CSALGGDYEQYF
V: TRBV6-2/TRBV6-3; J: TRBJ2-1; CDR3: CASFGLDNEQFF
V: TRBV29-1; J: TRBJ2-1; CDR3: CSVYSGVSYNEQFF
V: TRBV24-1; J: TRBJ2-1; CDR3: CATSEVPNEQFF
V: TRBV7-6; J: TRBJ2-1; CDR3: CASTSFQEEQFF
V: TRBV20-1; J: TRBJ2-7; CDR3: CSARTGGLGEQYF
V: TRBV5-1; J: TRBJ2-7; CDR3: CASSFDAGYEQYF
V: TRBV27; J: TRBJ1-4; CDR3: CASSLFSVGGPNEKLSF
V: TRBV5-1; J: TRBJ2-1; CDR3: CASSRWTVDNEQFF
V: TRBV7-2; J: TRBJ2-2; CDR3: CASSPGLAGANTGELFF
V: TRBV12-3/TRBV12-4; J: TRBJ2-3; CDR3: CASSSEGPLFTDTQYF
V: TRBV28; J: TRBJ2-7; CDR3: CASNLGREGHEQYF
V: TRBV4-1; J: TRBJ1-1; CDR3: CASSQDRGLSEAFF
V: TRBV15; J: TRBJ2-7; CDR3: CATSRDREGSYEQYF
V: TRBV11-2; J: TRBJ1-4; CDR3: CASSLRMLNEKLFF
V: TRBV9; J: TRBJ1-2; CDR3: CASSVHPGQGDGGYTF
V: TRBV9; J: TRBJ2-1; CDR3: CASSTSGTTNNEQFF
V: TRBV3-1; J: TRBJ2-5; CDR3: CASSQDWSGRGETQYF
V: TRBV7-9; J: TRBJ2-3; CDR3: CASSPYERSTDTQYF
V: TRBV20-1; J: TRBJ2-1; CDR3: CSATRYIGQGVNEQFF
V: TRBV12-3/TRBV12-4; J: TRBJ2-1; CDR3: CASSPDSLESSYNEQFF
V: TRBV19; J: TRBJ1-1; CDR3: CAIKQGAINTEAFF
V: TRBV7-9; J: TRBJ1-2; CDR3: CASSADQGANYGYTF
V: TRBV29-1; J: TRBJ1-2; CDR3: CSAQDGLGDYGYTF
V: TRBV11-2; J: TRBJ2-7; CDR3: CASSQPDRGPEQYF
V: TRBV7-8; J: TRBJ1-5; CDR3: CASSLDLSNQPQHF
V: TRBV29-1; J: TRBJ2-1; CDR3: CSVEDLTSEQFF
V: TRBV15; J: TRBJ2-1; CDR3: CATSKLLGQGNNEQFF
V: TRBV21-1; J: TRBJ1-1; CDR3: CASSSRIEAFF
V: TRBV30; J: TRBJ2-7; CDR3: CACREHPPYEQYF
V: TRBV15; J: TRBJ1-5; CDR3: CATAIVRRSQPQHF
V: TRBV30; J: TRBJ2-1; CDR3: CAWETSGFRGEQFF
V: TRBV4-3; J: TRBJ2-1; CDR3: CASSLDRRLAGGLFNEQFF